Sequencing of this T cell receptor beta chain was carried out in a study of cytomegalovirus exposure and HLA in healthy donors. The study, taken as a whole, reports: The TCR clusters that emerged in the first cohort tended, a later analysis found, to co-occur in the 120 validation repertoires. Under in vitro conditions, a few CMV-associated chains were confirmed as specific for CMV antigens. It was reportedly the case that the classifier diagnosed cytomegalovirus status with high specificity and sensitivity.

Sequenced by immunoSEQ multiplex PCR; TCRdb stores in-frame clones only, minus some. This sample has about 200,000 clones, with roughly 84% found just once. With regard to this clone: Its target is not known.

V was cut by 5 bases and J by 1 base, with 7 bases left in between. The length of the CDR3 is 13 residues. Germline lookup yields CDR1 SNHLY and CDR2 FYNNEI. From the approximately 120-subject validation cohort, which was separate from the roughly 630-subject first cohort, the donors were drawn. The V and J genes are TRBV2 and TRBJ2-3, with a weak D call TRBD2 (5 bases). The source of this sequence is a woman aged 18 to 35 in good health and CMV-seropositive. The sample was PBMCs. CDR3: CASSTRGTDTQYF. In nucleotides, the CDR3 is TGTGCCAGCAGTACTAGAGGCACAGATACGCAGTATTTT.